What follows are 20 T cell receptor beta chains derived from one specimen sequenced in a study of T cell responses to AZD1222 COVID-19 vaccine. This table comes from immunoSEQ multiplex PCR, and its TCRdb copy is limited to in-frame clones, with some not included. The repertoire consists of approximately 200,000 clones, with approximately 94% occurring once and the leading ten covering around 1.8%. The source was peripheral blood, collected 28 days after the second dose of the MenACWY control vaccine. The receptors stem from an adult who received the MenACWY meningococcal vaccine as a control.

This clone was seen a single time. V is TRBV27 and J is TRBJ2-7; possible D gene TRBD1, 6 bases. V was clipped by 6 bases and J by 4 bases, with 19 bases between them. This CDR3 is 15 amino acids long. The germline CDR1 and CDR2 sequences are MNHEY and SMNVEV (reference sequence). The CDR3 sequence is CASRHGDRTDYEQYF. CDR3 DNA sequence: TGTGCCAGCAGGCATGGAGACAGGACGGATTACGAGCAGTACTTC.

The rearrangement links TRBV27 to TRBJ1-5, with D maybe TRBD1 (6 bases). The CDR3 is 17 amino acids. V was shortened by 3 bases and J by 0 bases, with 15 bases between the two germline ends. Germline assignment: CDR1 MNHEY and CDR2 SMNVEV (reference sequence). The CDR3 spells CASSFQLQGYSNQPQHF. For the CDR3, the DNA is TGTGCCAGCAGTTTCCAACTACAGGGATATAGCAATCAGCCCCAGCATTTT.

The chain is built from TRBV10-3 and TRBJ1-3; 9 bases are shared with TRBD1. The J segment lost 3 bases and the V segment lost 8 bases, leaving 5 bases of the junction unmatched. The CDR3 extends over 14 amino acids. CDR1 is ENHRY, CDR2 SYGVKD, per germline. CDR3 bases: TGTGCCATCGGCGGGACAGGGCTTGGAAACACCATATATTTT. It encodes CAIGGTGLGNTIYF.

The J gene is TRBJ2-7, the V gene TRBV7-8, with D possibly TRBD2 on 6 matching bases. Trimming cost V 5 bases and J 4 bases, with 18 bases left between them. The germline CDR1 and CDR2 sequences are SGHVS and FQNEAQ. The CDR3 is 15 residues long. This chain's CDR3 is CASSPQPGVAYEQYF. CDR3 nucleotides: TGTGCCAGCAGCCCTCAACCGGGGGTGGCGTACGAGCAGTACTTC.

The chain couples TRBV4-2 to TRBJ2-6; TRBD1 might be the D (6 bases). CDR1 is LGHNA and CDR2 is YNFKEQ in the germline V gene. The V end lost 7 bases, the J end lost 2 bases, and 12 bases lay between the germline ends. This CDR3 comprises 15 residues. The CDR3: CASTLDRTGANVLTF. The CDR3 coding sequence is TGTGCCAGCACCCTCGACAGGACTGGGGCCAACGTCCTGACTTTC.

The chain is built from TRBV3-1 (or the pseudogene TRBV3-2) and TRBJ2-5, with D tentatively TRBD1 or TRBD2 (5 bases each). This CDR3 comprises 14 residues. V was cut by 4 bases and J by 5 bases, with 14 bases left in between. CDR1 LGHDT and CDR2 YNNKEL come from the germline V gene (reference sequence). CDR3 in amino acids: CASSRGTRGETQYF. CDR3 in DNA: TGTGCCAGCAGCCGGGGGACGAGAGGGGAGACCCAGTACTTC.

J is TRBJ1-1 and V is TRBV6-2 or TRBV6-3; possible D gene TRBD1, 6 bases. The CDR3 has 14 residues. Trimming shortened V by 0 bases and J by 10 bases, and 15 bases separated the two germline ends. Germline CDR1 MNHEY, CDR2 SVGEGT. The CDR3 nucleotides read TGTGCCAGCAGTTACTCGGAACAGGGCATGGGAGCTTTCTTT. This codes for CASSYSEQGMGAFF.

In DNA, the CDR3 is TGTGCCAGCAGCGTAGGTTTGCGGGAGACCACCGGGGAGCTGTTTTTT. Encoded protein: CASSVGLRETTGELFF. The rearrangement joins TRBV9 to TRBJ2-2, with 7 bases that match TRBD2. This CDR3 is 16 amino acids long. CDR1 and CDR2 (germline): SGDLS, YYNGEE. J gave up 4 bases and V 0 bases, and 6 bases lay outside the gene matches.

The genes are TRBV15 and TRBJ1-1; no reliable D call. V was shortened by 7 bases and J by 5 bases, with 11 bases between the two germline ends. The length of the CDR3 is 12 residues. Germline V lookup: CDR1 LNHNV, CDR2 YYDKDF (reference sequence). Written as DNA, the CDR3 is TGTGCCACCACCCGGATCGGGACTGAAGCTTTCTTT. This gives the protein CATTRIGTEAFF.

The chain recombines TRBV10-1 with TRBJ2-1, with 11 nucleotides matching TRBD1. The CDR3 extends over 15 amino acids. Trimming removed 9 bases from V and 7 bases from J; junction bases left unmatched: 11. Per germline, CDR1 WNHNN and CDR2 SYGVQD (reference sequence). In DNA, the CDR3 is TGCGCCAGGAAGCAAACGGGACAGGGGGAGAATGAGCAGTTCTTC. It specifies CARKQTGQGENEQFF.

The J gene is TRBJ2-7, the V gene TRBV15, with D uncertain. The CDR3 is 13 amino acids. V lost 1 base, J lost 6 bases, and 10 bases lay in between. Germline CDR1 reads LNHNV; CDR2 reads YYDKDF (reference sequence). The CDR3 bases are TGTGCCACCAGCAGAGGGACCTCTCCCGAGCAGTACTTC. It specifies CATSRGTSPEQYF.

J is TRBJ2-7 and V is TRBV4-2; 7 positions match TRBD2. V shed 1 base, J shed 4 bases, and the junction held 7 bases outside the gene matches. CDR1 and CDR2 (germline): LGHNA, YNFKEQ. The CDR3 contains 15 residues. CDR3 amino acids: CASSQGTSGVYEQYF. Written as DNA, the CDR3 is TGTGCCAGCAGCCAAGGGACTAGTGGGGTTTACGAGCAGTACTTC.

This clone was counted only a few times. The chain uses TRBV27 and TRBJ2-7; TRBD2 might be the D (5 bases). The CDR3 length is 12 residues. V lost 8 bases and J 6 bases, leaving 14 bases between the germline ends. Looked up from germline, CDR1 is MNHEY and CDR2 is SMNVEV (reference sequence). This chain's CDR3 is CASRTGDGEQYF. The CDR3 DNA reads TGTGCCAGCCGGACCGGGGATGGCGAGCAGTACTTC.

The chain is built from TRBV7-9 and TRBJ1-2; a possible D gene is TRBD1 (6 bases). Germline-derived CDR1 and CDR2 are SEHNR and FQNEAQ (reference sequence). This CDR3 is built from 16 residues. Trimming left V 5 bases short and J 4 bases short, with 20 bases between. The CDR3 DNA reads TGTGCCAGCAGCCCTAGCGGGGGACAAGGAGTCTATGGCTACACCTTC. Its translation: CASSPSGGQGVYGYTF.

J is TRBJ2-1 and V is TRBV27; D is possibly TRBD2 (7 bases). CDR1 is MNHEY, CDR2 SMNVEV, per germline (reference sequence). The ends were cut back, 2 bases at V and 5 bases at J, with 13 bases in the middle. The CDR3 contains 15 residues. In nucleotides, the CDR3 is TGTGCCAGCAGTTTACGGGGGGCCGGGCACAATGAGCAGTTCTTC. The encoded protein is CASSLRGAGHNEQFF.

This clone was observed once. The chain employs TRBV14 and TRBJ2-7; 7 bases fit TRBD1. Germline CDR1 reads SGHDN; CDR2 reads FVKESK. The CDR3 totals 15 residues. Trimming at V came to 2 bases and at J to 6 bases, leaving 10 bases not matched to a gene. The CDR3 here is CASSQPMGQSVEQYF. The CDR3 region has the DNA TGTGCCAGCAGCCAACCCATGGGACAGTCGGTCGAGCAGTACTTC.

As regards this clone: Sequence at one end of the junction differs from germline and may be a read error. This sequence joins TRBV24-1 and TRBJ2-1; D is perhaps TRBD1 (7 bases). Germline V gene lookup returns CDR1 KGHDR and CDR2 SFDVKD. The CDR3 is 14 amino acids. Written as DNA, the CDR3 is TGTGCCGTAAGCGATTCGGCGGGACAGACAAAGAAGGTCTTC. Encoded protein: CAVSDSAGQTKKVF.

V gene TRBV6-5 combines with J gene TRBJ1-1; the D gene is possibly TRBD1 (5 bases). The germline V gene encodes CDR1 MNHEY and CDR2 SVGAGI. Trimming took off 3 bases at V and 4 bases at J, with 9 bases between the two ends. This CDR3 is built from 13 residues. The CDR3: CASSYQRGTEAFF. CDR3 DNA sequence: TGTGCCAGCAGTTATCAGAGGGGCACTGAAGCTTTCTTT.

The J gene is TRBJ2-7, the V gene TRBV4-2; TRBD2 agrees at 8 bases. Per the germline V gene, CDR1 is LGHNA and CDR2 is YNFKEQ. The V gene end was trimmed by 2 bases and the J gene end by 0 bases; junction bases not matched to a gene: 3. CDR3 length equals 15 residues. The CDR3 loop is CASSQSGGSSYEQYF. CDR3 nucleotides: TGTGCCAGCAGCCAAAGCGGGGGTTCCTCCTACGAGCAGTACTTC.

CDR3 in DNA: TGTGCCAGCAGCCAACTCGGGGGGCGAGGACAGCCCCAGCATTTT. Its protein is CASSQLGGRGQPQHF. The chain links TRBV3-1 (or the pseudogene TRBV3-2) to TRBJ1-5; TRBD1 might be the D (6 bases). Germline CDR1 is LGHDT and CDR2 is YNNKEL (reference sequence). The CDR3 has 15 residues. Trimming left V 2 bases short and J 7 bases short, with 15 bases between.